The 8 T cell receptor beta chains below all came from one sample that was sequenced in a study of CD8+CD57+ T cells in acquired aplastic anemia. For CDR3 and TCR beta VDJ profiling, genomic DNA was the template used. TCRdb recomputed calls from the reads with MiXCR, one row per CDR3 protein. The repertoire consists of 120,000 or so distinct CDR3 sequences, with 48% occurring once and the leading ten covering 2% to 3%. The specimen was sorted CD4+, CD8+, or CD8+CD57+ T cells (not recorded which) from PBMCs. The origin of the receptors is a human donor in good health, serving as a control.

This clonotype was observed a handful of times. The chain links TRBV6-1 to TRBJ1-6, with D unresolved. V dropped 7 bases and J dropped 9 bases, with 13 bases sitting between them. CDR1 MNHNS and CDR2 SASEGT come from the germline V gene. The CDR3 length is 13 residues. This CDR3 reads CASTALLTSPLHF. The CDR3 DNA reads TGTGCCAGCACCGCTCTATTAACTTCACCCCTCCACTTT.

Notes on this clonotype: A read error may be the cause here, since a much bigger clone is one base away. The J gene is TRBJ1-1, the V gene TRBV14; TRBD1 matches at 12 bases. The germline CDR1 and CDR2 sequences are SGHDN and FVKESK. CDR3 length: 17 residues. The CDR3 here is CVSSQGTGQGARSEAFF. The CDR3 nucleotides are TGTGTCAGCAGCCAAGGGACGGGACAGGGGGCAAGATCTGAAGCTTTCTTT.

In its sample, this clonotype was seen many times. V is TRBV6-1 and J is TRBJ2-5; D may be TRBD2 (6 bases). The CDR3 is made up of 15 amino acids. V dropped 6 bases and J dropped 6 bases, with 20 bases sitting between them. In germline, CDR1 is MNHNS, CDR2 SASEGT. CDR3 amino acids: CASSDPGGGWKTQYF. In DNA, the CDR3 is TGTGCCAGCAGCGATCCTGGGGGAGGCTGGAAGACCCAGTACTTC.

Turning to this clonotype: Its ends do not fully match the called genes, so a read error is possible. The V gene is TRBV5-1, the J gene TRBJ2-7; D remains ambiguous. In germline, CDR1 is SGHRS, CDR2 YFSETQ. This CDR3 comprises 13 residues. CDR3 amino acids: CASSLGSSYEQYF. The CDR3 DNA follows: TGTGCCAGCAGCTTGGGCAGCTCCTACGAGCAGTACTTC.

The chain employs TRBV24-1 and TRBJ1-2; 7 bases align to TRBD1. Germline V gene data show CDR1 as KGHDR and CDR2 as SFDVKD. Trimming cost V 6 bases and J 2 bases; bases outside gene matches: 2. This CDR3 has 13 amino acids. For the CDR3, the DNA is TGTGCCACCAGTATAGGGGGCAACTATGGCTACACCTTC. Translation: CATSIGGNYGYTF.

The table lists this clonotype with many counts. The rearrangement uses TRBV7-9 and TRBJ2-2, with unresolved D. CDR1 and CDR2 (germline): SEHNR, FQNEAQ (reference sequence). V was cut by 5 bases and J by 0 bases, with 13 bases left in between. This CDR3 spans 16 amino acids. This chain's CDR3 is CASSTQASPNTGELFF. The CDR3 nucleotides are TGTGCCAGCAGCACTCAGGCCTCCCCGAACACCGGGGAGCTGTTTTTT.

The rearrangement links TRBV29-1 to TRBJ1-1; weak D call: TRBD1 (6 bases). Germline lookup yields CDR1 SQVTM and CDR2 ANQGSEA. The V end was cut by 1 base, the J end by 0 bases, with 9 bases between. The CDR3 sequence is 14 residues long. CDR3 in DNA: TGCAGCGTTGAAGGGGGACACATGAACACTGAAGCTTTCTTT. Translating gives CSVEGGHMNTEAFF. Full variable domain (rest looked up from reference TRBV29-1 and TRBJ1-1): SAVISQKPSRDICQRGTSLTIQCQVDSQVTMMFWYRQQPGQSLTLIATANQGSEATYESGFVIDKFPISRPNLTFSTLTVSNMSPEDSSIYLCSVEGGHMNTEAFFGQGTRLTVV.

This clonotype was counted ten times or more. The rearrangement links TRBV2 to TRBJ2-2; D not resolved. The germline V and J ends were trimmed by 7 bases and 4 bases, with 4 bases remaining between them. The length of the CDR3 is 11 residues. CDR1 SNHLY and CDR2 FYNNEI come from the germline V gene. CDR3 protein: CASMGTGELFF. The CDR3, as DNA: TGTGCCAGCATGGGCACCGGGGAGCTGTTTTTT.